The 20 T cell receptor beta chains in this list originate from one sample, sequenced in a study of blood T cell repertoires in COVID-19. Method: immunoSEQ multiplex PCR; TCRdb's copy keeps in-frame clones and lacks some. The sample has 270,000 or so clones, about 76% seen once. Sequencing input: peripheral blood. Receptor source: a woman in her sixties with active or convalescent COVID-19.

The table lists this clone with a few counts. This chain joins TRBV7-9 and TRBJ2-5; D is uncertain. Germline V gene data show CDR1 as SEHNR and CDR2 as FQNEAQ (reference sequence). Trimming took 8 bases from V and 3 from J, leaving 22 bases between them. The CDR3 runs to 16 residues. CDR3 coding DNA: TGTGCCAGCCTCCCTAGGATGAGCGCCGAGGAAGAGACCCAGTACTTC. Protein sequence: CASLPRMSAEEETQYF.

The chain combines TRBV5-1 with TRBJ2-3, with no clear D. The germline V gene has CDR1 SGHRS and CDR2 YFSETQ. The CDR3 has 14 amino acids. V was cut by 5 bases and J by 0 bases, with 10 bases left in between. CDR3 coding DNA: TGCGCCAGCAGAGAGGAGCCTAGCACAGATACGCAGTATTTT. Its translation: CASREEPSTDTQYF.

The J gene is TRBJ2-2, the V gene TRBV2, with a weak D call TRBD2 (5 bases). Per the germline V gene, CDR1 is SNHLY and CDR2 is FYNNEI. V was trimmed by 0 bases and J by 1 base, leaving 12 bases between them. The CDR3 is 17 residues long. The CDR3 protein is CASSEAKGLRNTGELFF. The CDR3 DNA is TGTGCCAGCAGTGAAGCGAAAGGACTCAGGAACACCGGGGAGCTGTTTTTT. The variable domain in full, with the rest retrieved from reference TRBV2 and TRBJ2-2, is EPEVTQTPSHQVTQMGQEVILRCVPISNHLYFYWYRQILGQKVEFLVSFYNNEISEKSEIFDDQFSVERPDGSNFTLKIRSTKLEDSAMYFCASSEAKGLRNTGELFFGEGSRLTVL.

The genes are TRBV7-8 and TRBJ2-3; 8 positions agree with TRBD1. The CDR3 runs to 13 residues. Germline values: CDR1 SGHVS, CDR2 FQNEAQ. The junction had 5 bases not matched to a gene; V was cut back by 5 bases and J by 7 bases. The CDR3 sequence is CASSQQGAHTQYF. The CDR3 region has the DNA TGTGCCAGCAGCCAGCAGGGGGCTCATACGCAGTATTTT.

There are a few counts of this clone. This chain connects TRBV7-2 to TRBJ2-1; D might be TRBD2 (6 bases). From germline, CDR1 is SGHTA and CDR2 FQGNSA. V lost 2 bases, J lost 4 bases, and 12 bases lay in between. This CDR3 spans 15 amino acids. DNA for the CDR3: TGTGCCAGCAGCTTATTGCGGGGTCGGTACAATGAGCAGTTCTTC. It encodes CASSLLRGRYNEQFF.

This rearrangement joins TRBV2 to TRBJ1-4; 11 bases match TRBD1. Per germline, CDR1 SNHLY and CDR2 FYNNEI. This CDR3 region has 14 residues. After removal of 3 bases from V and 7 bases from J, the junction contained 1 base not matched to a gene. Here the CDR3 DNA reads TGTGCCAGCAGTGAGGGGACAGGGGGTGAAAAACTGTTTTTT. Translated, it gives CASSEGTGGEKLFF.

The V and J genes are TRBV10-2 and TRBJ2-3, with 8 bases aligning to TRBD2. This CDR3 has 16 amino acids. With V trimmed by 3 bases and J by 1 base, 6 bases remained unmatched. Germline CDR1 WSHSY, CDR2 SAAADI. The CDR3, as DNA: TGCGCCAGCAGTGATCCCAATAGCGGGGGCACAGATACGCAGTATTTT. It translates to CASSDPNSGGTDTQYF.

The chain carries TRBV19 and TRBJ1-6; D gene uncertain. The CDR3 consists of 14 residues. In germline, CDR1 is LNHDA, CDR2 SQIVND (reference sequence). The V end lost 3 bases, the J end lost 7 bases, and 10 bases lay between the germline ends. The CDR3 reads CASSMRAQNSPLHF. CDR3 DNA: TGTGCCAGTAGTATGCGGGCGCAAAATTCACCCCTCCACTTT.

This clone was detected once. The genes are TRBV7-8 and TRBJ2-7; possibly TRBD1 for D (6 bases). V gave up 5 bases and J gave up 2 bases, with 10 bases separating them. This CDR3 spans 13 amino acids. Germline loops: CDR1 SGHVS, CDR2 FQNEAQ. The CDR3 bases are TGTGCCAGCAGCAGGACAGATGCCTACGAGCAGTACTTC. Residues: CASSRTDAYEQYF.

J is TRBJ1-1 and V is TRBV6-5; possibly TRBD1 for D (5 bases). The germline gives CDR1 MNHEY, CDR2 SVGAGI. The length of the CDR3 is 15 residues. Trimming pared 0 bases from V and 0 bases from J, leaving 8 bases between. The CDR3 region has the DNA TGTGCCAGCAGTTACTCGTGGGGGGTGAACACTGAAGCTTTCTTT. Amino acids: CASSYSWGVNTEAFF.

This clone was seen a handful of times. This chain joins TRBV27 and TRBJ1-6, with 7 bases aligning to TRBD1. V gave up 7 bases and J gave up 4 bases; unmatched junction bases: 7. The CDR3 is made up of 15 amino acids. CDR1 MNHEY and CDR2 SMNVEV come from the germline V gene (reference sequence). The CDR3 reads CASKDGTAYNSPLHF. The CDR3 region has the DNA TGTGCCAGCAAAGACGGGACAGCTTATAATTCACCCCTCCACTTT.

The genes are TRBV30 and TRBJ1-1, with D possibly being TRBD1 (5 bases). The V gene's germline CDR1 is GTSNPN and CDR2 SVGIG (reference sequence). The length of the CDR3 is 16 residues. Trimming shortened V by 2 bases and J by 3 bases, and 19 bases separated the two germline ends. The CDR3 is CAWSRGYTQFHTEAFF. The CDR3 bases are TGTGCCTGGAGTCGGGGGTACACCCAGTTCCACACTGAAGCTTTCTTT. The full variable domain, rest sourced from reference TRBV30 and TRBJ1-1, is SQTIHQWPATLVQPVGSPLSLECTVEGTSNPNLYWYRQAAGRGLQLLFYSVGIGQISSEVPQNLSASRPQDRQFILSSKKLLLSDSGFYLCAWSRGYTQFHTEAFFGQGTRLTVV.

V is TRBV12-3 or TRBV12-4 and J is TRBJ2-7; D gene ambiguous. This CDR3 spans 12 amino acids. Trimming left V 2 bases short and J 0 bases short, with 2 bases between. This CDR3 is CASSLYSYEQYF. CDR3 nucleotide sequence: TGTGCCAGCAGTTTATACTCCTACGAGCAGTACTTC.

This chain links TRBV6-5 with TRBJ2-1; the match to TRBD1 covers 12 bases. Germline trimming cut 5 bases from V and 9 bases from J; bases unmatched to any gene: 8. CDR1 MNHEY and CDR2 SVGAGI come from the germline V gene. The CDR3 totals 15 residues. CDR3 sequence: CASSNRDRGRSEQFF. As DNA, the CDR3 is TGTGCCAGCAGTAATAGGGACAGGGGGCGTAGTGAGCAGTTCTTC.

This clone was detected many times. The chain is built from TRBV19 and TRBJ1-3; D unresolved. Germline V gene data show CDR1 as LNHDA and CDR2 as SQIVND (reference sequence). V lost 2 bases, J lost 2 bases, and 10 bases lay in between. This CDR3 contains 15 residues. The CDR3 region is CASSILGAPGNTIYF. The CDR3 nucleotides read TGTGCCAGTAGTATACTAGGCGCTCCTGGAAACACCATATATTTT.

The J gene is TRBJ2-3, the V gene TRBV7-3, with TRBD2 matching over 9 bases. This CDR3 is 16 amino acids long. J lost 2 bases, V lost 1 base, and 4 bases had no gene match. CDR1 SGHTA and CDR2 FQGTGA come from the germline V gene. The CDR3 DNA follows: TGTGCCAGCAGCTTAAGAGGCGGGGGGGCCACAGATACGCAGTATTTT. This encodes CASSLRGGGATDTQYF.

This sequence joins TRBV4-1 and TRBJ1-1; a weak D match, TRBD1 (6 bases). The CDR3 is 16 residues long. Per germline, CDR1 MGHRA and CDR2 YSYEKL. The V end lost 0 bases, the J end lost 6 bases, and 17 bases lay between the germline ends. The CDR3 protein is CASSQEIMAGAAEAFF. The CDR3 region has the DNA TGCGCCAGCAGCCAAGAGATTATGGCAGGGGCCGCTGAAGCTTTCTTT.

This clone was recorded only once. The chain combines TRBV7-8 with TRBJ2-7; perhaps TRBD1 as D (6 bases). Deletions cut 5 bases from V and 7 bases from J, with 21 bases between. This CDR3 has 15 residues. CDR1 is SGHVS and CDR2 is FQNEAQ in the germline V gene. The DNA for the CDR3 is TGTGCCAGCAGCCCCCAGGGGACCACCCCTTGGGAGCAGTACTTC. Protein sequence: CASSPQGTTPWEQYF.

This clone was found once. The chain employs TRBV5-6 and TRBJ2-7; D is perhaps TRBD2 (5 bases). CDR3 size: 12 residues. Looked up from germline, CDR1 is SGHDT and CDR2 is YYEEEE. Trimming took off 4 bases at V and 5 bases at J, with 10 bases between the two ends. CDR3 DNA sequence: TGTGCCAGCAGCCCCGGGAACCACGAGCAGTACTTC. Its protein is CASSPGNHEQYF.

As regards this clone: In the same sample, other DNA sequences code for this CDR3. The chain is built from TRBV11-1 and TRBJ2-3; 8 nucleotides line up with TRBD1. The CDR3 is 14 amino acids. The trim removed 5 bases at V and 3 bases at J, leaving 4 bases unmatched. The germline gives CDR1 SGHAT, CDR2 FQDESV (reference sequence). The CDR3 reads CASSLGTGTDTQYF. CDR3 DNA: TGTGCCAGCAGCCTCGGGACAGGAACAGATACGCAGTATTTT.